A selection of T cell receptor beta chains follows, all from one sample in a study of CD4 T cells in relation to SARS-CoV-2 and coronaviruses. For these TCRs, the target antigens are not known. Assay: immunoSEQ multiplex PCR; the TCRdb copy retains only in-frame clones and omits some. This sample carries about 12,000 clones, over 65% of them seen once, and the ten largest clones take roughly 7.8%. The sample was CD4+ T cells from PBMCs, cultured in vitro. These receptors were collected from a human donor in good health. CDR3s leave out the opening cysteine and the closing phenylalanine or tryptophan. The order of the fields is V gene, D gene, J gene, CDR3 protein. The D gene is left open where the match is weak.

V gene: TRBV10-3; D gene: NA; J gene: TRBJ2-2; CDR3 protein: AMFKGDVPSGELF
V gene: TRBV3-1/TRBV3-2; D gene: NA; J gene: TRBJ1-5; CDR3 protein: ASSQGLDGPQH
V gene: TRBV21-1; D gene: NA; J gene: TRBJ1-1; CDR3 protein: ASSKETEAF
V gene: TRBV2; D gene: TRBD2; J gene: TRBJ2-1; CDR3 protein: ASSVGGVNNEQF
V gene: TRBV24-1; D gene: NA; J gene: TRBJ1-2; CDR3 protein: ATSAGRVYGYT
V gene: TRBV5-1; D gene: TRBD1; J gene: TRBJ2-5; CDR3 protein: ASSLGQGDRKTQY
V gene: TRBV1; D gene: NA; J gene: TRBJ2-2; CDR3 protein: TSTLSGRAYTGELF
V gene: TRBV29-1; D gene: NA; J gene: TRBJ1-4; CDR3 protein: SVLQVRSNEKLF
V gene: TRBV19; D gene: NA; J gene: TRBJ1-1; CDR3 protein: ASMRSQKLEAF
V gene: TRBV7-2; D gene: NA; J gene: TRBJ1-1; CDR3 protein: ASSFSRENTEAF
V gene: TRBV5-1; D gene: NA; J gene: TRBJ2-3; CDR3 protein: ASSLGETTDTQY
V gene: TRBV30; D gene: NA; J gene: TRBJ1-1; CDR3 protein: AWDLMNTEAF
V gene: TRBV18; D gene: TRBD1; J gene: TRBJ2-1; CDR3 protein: ASSPRSGQGYNEQF
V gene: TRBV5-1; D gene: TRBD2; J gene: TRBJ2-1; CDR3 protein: ASSFGGTSRDNEQF
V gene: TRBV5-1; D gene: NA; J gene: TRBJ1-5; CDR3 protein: ASSLGRDQPQH
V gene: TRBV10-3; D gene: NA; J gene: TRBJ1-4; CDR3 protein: AASGADNEKLF
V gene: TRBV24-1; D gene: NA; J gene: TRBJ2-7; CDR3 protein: ATSDRWEQY
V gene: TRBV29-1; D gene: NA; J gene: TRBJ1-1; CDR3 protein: SVLKGMNTEAF
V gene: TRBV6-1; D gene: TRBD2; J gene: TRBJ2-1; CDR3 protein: ASSDLRLLAGGGVDEQF
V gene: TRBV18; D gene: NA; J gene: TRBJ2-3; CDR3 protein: ASSPPGLADTQY
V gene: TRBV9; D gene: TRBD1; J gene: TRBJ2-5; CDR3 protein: ASSPGTGGKTQY
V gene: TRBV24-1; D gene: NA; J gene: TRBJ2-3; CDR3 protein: ATSVGSVTDTQY
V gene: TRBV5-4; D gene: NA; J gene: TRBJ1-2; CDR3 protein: ASSSDGLDGYT
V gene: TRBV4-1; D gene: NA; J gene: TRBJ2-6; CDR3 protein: ASSPGAEGWIHSGANVLT
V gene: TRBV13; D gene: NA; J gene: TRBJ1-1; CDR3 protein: ASSTPRVNTEAF
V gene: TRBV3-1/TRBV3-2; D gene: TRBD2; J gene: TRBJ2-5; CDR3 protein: ASSQGAGGAETQY
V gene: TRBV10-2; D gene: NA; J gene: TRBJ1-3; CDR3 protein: AGGPREGNTIY
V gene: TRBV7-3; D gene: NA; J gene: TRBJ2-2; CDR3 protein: ASSLQGNTGELF
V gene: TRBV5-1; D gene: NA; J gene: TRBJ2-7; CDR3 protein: ASSLGSSPSYEQY
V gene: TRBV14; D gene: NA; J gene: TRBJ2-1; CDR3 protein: ASSQGLGNEQF
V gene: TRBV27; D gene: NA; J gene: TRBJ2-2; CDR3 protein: ASSTTGDTGELF
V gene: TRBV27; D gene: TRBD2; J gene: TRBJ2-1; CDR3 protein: ASSALRTSGNSYNEQF
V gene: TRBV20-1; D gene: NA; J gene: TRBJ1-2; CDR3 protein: SASRPARTYGYT
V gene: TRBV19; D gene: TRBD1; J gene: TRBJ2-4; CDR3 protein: ASSIGTGGFGALAKNIQY
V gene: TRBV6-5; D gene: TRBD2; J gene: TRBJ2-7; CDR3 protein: ASSSGRASGGEQY
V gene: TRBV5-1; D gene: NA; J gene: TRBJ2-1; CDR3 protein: ASSLAQEQF
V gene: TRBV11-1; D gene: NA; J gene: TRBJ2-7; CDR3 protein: ASSLSEGGVGYEQY
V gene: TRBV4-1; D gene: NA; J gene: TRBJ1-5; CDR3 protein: ASSQESGRVDQPQH
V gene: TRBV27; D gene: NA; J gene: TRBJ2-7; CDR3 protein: ASSFGTNQLYEQY
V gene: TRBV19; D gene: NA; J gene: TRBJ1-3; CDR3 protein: ASSKQGRVSGNTIY
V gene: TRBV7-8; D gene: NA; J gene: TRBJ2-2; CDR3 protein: ASSFWSGRKGTGELF
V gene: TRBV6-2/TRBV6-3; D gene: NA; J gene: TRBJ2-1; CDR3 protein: ASSFPKSATKYNEQF
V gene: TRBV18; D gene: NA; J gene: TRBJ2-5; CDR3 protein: ASSPGLSETQY
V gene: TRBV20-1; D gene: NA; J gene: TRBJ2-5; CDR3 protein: SASVFGARDETQY
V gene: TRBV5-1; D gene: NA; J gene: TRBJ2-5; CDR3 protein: ASSLAPIPQETQY
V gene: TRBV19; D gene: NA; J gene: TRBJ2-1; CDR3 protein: ASSPTTRSYNEQF
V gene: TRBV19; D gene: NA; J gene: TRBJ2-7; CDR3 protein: ASSIQGGYEQY
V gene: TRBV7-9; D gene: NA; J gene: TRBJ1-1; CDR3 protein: ASSLDQTPPGEAF
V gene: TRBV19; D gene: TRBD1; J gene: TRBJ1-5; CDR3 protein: ASSGQGWNQPQH
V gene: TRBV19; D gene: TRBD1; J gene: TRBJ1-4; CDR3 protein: ASKLSGTGTNEKLF
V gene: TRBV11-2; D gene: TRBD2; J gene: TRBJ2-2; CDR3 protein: ASSLAASGNTGELF
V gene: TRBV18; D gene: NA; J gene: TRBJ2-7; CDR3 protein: ASSSAPRLLEQY
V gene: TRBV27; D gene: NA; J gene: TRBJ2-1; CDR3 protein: ASSLSRPTGSSYNEQF
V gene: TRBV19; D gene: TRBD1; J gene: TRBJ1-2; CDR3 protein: ASTSGTGGYGYT
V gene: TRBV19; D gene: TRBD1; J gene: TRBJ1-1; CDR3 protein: ASSTGTGRSNTEAF